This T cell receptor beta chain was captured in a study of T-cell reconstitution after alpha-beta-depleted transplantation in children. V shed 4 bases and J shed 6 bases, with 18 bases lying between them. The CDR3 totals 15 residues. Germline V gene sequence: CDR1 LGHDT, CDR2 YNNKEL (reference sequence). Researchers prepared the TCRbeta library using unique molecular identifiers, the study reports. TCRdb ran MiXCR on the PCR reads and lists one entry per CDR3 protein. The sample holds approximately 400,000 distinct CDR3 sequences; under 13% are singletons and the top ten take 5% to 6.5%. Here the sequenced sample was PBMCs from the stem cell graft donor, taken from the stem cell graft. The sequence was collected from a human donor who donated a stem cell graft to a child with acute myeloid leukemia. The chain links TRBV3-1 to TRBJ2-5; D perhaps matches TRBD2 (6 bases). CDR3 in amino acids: CASSPPGGEGKTQYF. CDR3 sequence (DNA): TGTGCCAGCAGCCCCCCCGGGGGTGAAGGGAAGACCCAGTACTTC.